The 8 T cell receptor beta chains below were found in one sample sequenced in a study of identical twins. In TCRdb, the 5' RACE reads were re-called with MiXCR into one record per CDR3 protein. The sample has fewer than 450,000 distinct CDR3 sequences; roughly 9% are singletons. Material for sequencing was naive T cells sorted from blood. These receptors were obtained from a woman aged 50 to 60 in good health.

This rearrangement joins TRBV5-1 to TRBJ2-7; D unclear. Trimming shortened V by 0 bases and J by 4 bases, and 11 bases separated the two germline ends. The CDR3 runs to 14 residues. Germline V gene lookup returns CDR1 SGHRS and CDR2 YFSETQ. The CDR3 protein is CASSLAAGRYEQYV. For the CDR3, the DNA is TGCGCCAGCAGCTTGGCGGCAGGACGATACGAGCAGTACGTC.

The chain uses TRBV20-1 and TRBJ1-1; 8 bases match TRBD1. In germline, CDR1 is DFQATT, CDR2 SNEGSKA (reference sequence). The CDR3 consists of 13 residues. Trimming removed 6 bases from V and 6 bases from J; junction bases left unmatched: 9. CDR3 protein: CSAPPIQGAEAFF. The CDR3 coding sequence is TGCAGTGCCCCACCTATACAGGGGGCTGAAGCTTTCTTT.

The chain carries TRBV18 and TRBJ2-1, with D perhaps matching TRBD1 (5 bases). V was cut by 3 bases and J by 10 bases, with 10 bases left in between. There are 12 residues in the CDR3. Germline-derived CDR1 and CDR2 are KGHSH and LQKENI. The CDR3 loop is CASSPTDGEQFF. The CDR3 DNA sequence: TGTGCCAGCTCACCGACAGATGGGGAGCAGTTCTTC.

This clonotype was picked up many times. The chain recombines TRBV12-3 or TRBV12-4 with TRBJ2-2; D unresolved. The CDR3 consists of 15 residues. The ends were cut back, 6 bases at V and 1 base at J, with 12 bases in the middle. CDR3 in DNA: TGTGCCAGCAGCACCCCTTGGAAGAACACCGGGGAGCTGTTTTTT. Its translation: CASSTPWKNTGELFF.

This clonotype was recorded many times. The V call is TRBV3-1, the J call TRBJ2-1, with 14 bases lining up with TRBD2. Germline CDR1 and CDR2: LGHDT and YNNKEL (reference sequence). The ends lost 4 bases at V and 8 bases at J; junction bases unmatched: 13. CDR3 length: 18 residues. Here the CDR3 DNA reads TGTGCCAGCAGCCGAACCACCGGGGGACTAGCGGGAGTTTATGAGCAGTTCTTC. Protein: CASSRTTGGLAGVYEQFF.

This clonotype was observed a handful of times. The rearrangement uses TRBV4-1 and TRBJ2-7; 8 bases are shared with TRBD2. The V gene end was trimmed by 3 bases and the J gene end by 7 bases; junction bases not matched to a gene: 17. In germline, CDR1 is MGHRA, CDR2 YSYEKL. This CDR3 spans 17 amino acids. CDR3 sequence reads: CASSQGSGGGSYAEQYF. In nucleotides, the CDR3 is TGCGCCAGCAGCCAGGGGAGCGGGGGAGGATCGTACGCGGAGCAGTACTTC.

Many counts were recorded for this clonotype. The V and J genes are TRBV24-1 and TRBJ2-7; 7 bases agree with TRBD1. This CDR3 contains 15 residues. V shed 5 bases and J 3 bases; nucleotides not matched to a gene: 9. Per germline, CDR1 KGHDR and CDR2 SFDVKD. The CDR3 sequence: CATSALGQMVYEQYF. The CDR3 DNA reads TGTGCCACCAGTGCTCTGGGACAGATGGTCTACGAGCAGTACTTC.

About this clonotype: Without the conserved terminal phenylalanine or tryptophan, this CDR3 likely stems from a read error. The chain joins TRBV20-1 to TRBJ2-5; no clear D gene. Germline lookup yields CDR1 DFQATT and CDR2 SNEGSKA (reference sequence). The CDR3 length is 11 residues. Trimming pared 3 bases from V and 4 bases from J, leaving 6 bases between. The CDR3 loop reads CSASEPETQYS. In nucleotides, the CDR3 is TGCAGTGCTAGCGAACCAGAGACCCAGTACTCC.